A single sample gave rise to the 27 T cell receptor beta chains below, sequenced in a study of blood T cell repertoires in COVID-19. Data came from immunoSEQ multiplex PCR; TCRdb stores just in-frame clones and leaves some out. The repertoire holds hundreds of thousands of clones, with approximately 86% as singletons. Source material: peripheral blood. Receptor source: a woman in her 70s with COVID-19, enrolled during active disease.

The V and J genes are TRBV19 and TRBJ2-7; 12 bases are shared with TRBD2. The length of the CDR3 is 16 residues. CDR1 is LNHDA and CDR2 is SQIVND in the germline V gene (reference sequence). The trim removed 4 bases at V and 4 bases at J, leaving 8 bases unmatched. Here the CDR3 reads CASSTSSGGALYEQYF. In nucleotides, the CDR3 is TGTGCCAGTAGTACTTCTAGCGGGGGGGCGTTGTACGAGCAGTACTTC.

V and J are TRBV4-1 and TRBJ2-1; TRBD2 aligns across 11 bases. Germline CDR1 and CDR2: MGHRA and YSYEKL. After removal of 6 bases from V and 3 bases from J, the junction contained 10 bases not matched to a gene. The CDR3 runs to 17 residues. CDR3 nucleotide sequence: TGCGCCAGCAGTCGCATCCTAGCGGGGGGCATCTACAATGAGCAGTTCTTC. This sequence encodes CASSRILAGGIYNEQFF.

The chain has TRBV28 and TRBJ1-1; no reliable D call. Germline loops: CDR1 MDHEN, CDR2 SYDVKM. V lost 0 bases and J 4 bases, leaving 9 bases between the germline ends. CDR3 length equals 14 residues. CDR3 DNA: TGTGCCAGCAGTTTATGGGAGGGATCCACTGAAGCTTTCTTT. Translating gives CASSLWEGSTEAFF.

This chain links TRBV29-1 with TRBJ2-5; TRBD1 agrees at 8 bases. The CDR3 is made up of 13 amino acids. Germline V gene sequence: CDR1 SQVTM, CDR2 ANQGSEA. The J segment lost 4 bases and the V segment lost 7 bases, leaving 8 bases of the junction unmatched. CDR3 amino acids: CSAGGQVGETQYF. Written as DNA, the CDR3 is TGCAGCGCTGGGGGACAGGTGGGAGAGACCCAGTACTTC.

The chain combines TRBV13 with TRBJ2-1; 9 bases align to TRBD2. Germline V gene data show CDR1 as PRHDT and CDR2 as FYEKMQ (reference sequence). V lost 3 bases to trimming and J lost 0 bases; unmatched junction nucleotides: 3. The CDR3 sequence is 16 residues long. CDR3 DNA: TGTGCCAGCAGCTTGGGACTAGCCCTCTCCTACAATGAGCAGTTCTTC. Translation gives CASSLGLALSYNEQFF.

The J gene is TRBJ2-7, the V gene TRBV10-2; 11 bases are a match to TRBD2. With 2 bases clipped from V and 4 bases from J, the junction kept 7 bases outside the gene matches. Per germline, CDR1 WSHSY and CDR2 SAAADI. The CDR3 runs 16 residues. The CDR3 DNA sequence: TGCGCCAGCAGTGAGGTAGCGGGGGGGCCAGTTTACGAGCAGTACTTC. Amino acid sequence: CASSEVAGGPVYEQYF.

The chain combines TRBV5-1 with TRBJ1-5; TRBD1 matches 7 bases. Germline V lookup: CDR1 SGHRS, CDR2 YFSETQ. CDR3 length: 14 amino acids. The trim removed 4 bases at V and 3 bases at J, leaving 4 bases unmatched. The DNA of the CDR3 is TGCGCCAGCAGCCAGGGGGACTTCAATCAGCCCCAGCATTTT. Its translation: CASSQGDFNQPQHF.

The V and J genes are TRBV4-3 and TRBJ2-7; D may be TRBD1 (6 bases). Between the trimmed V and J ends, which lost 3 bases and 0 bases, there was a span of 18 bases. The CDR3 is 17 residues long. Per the germline V gene, CDR1 is LGHNA and CDR2 is YSLEER. DNA for the CDR3: TGCGCCAGCAGCCAGGATTTTGACAGGCCACTCTCCTACGAGCAGTACTTC. Protein: CASSQDFDRPLSYEQYF.

The chain recombines TRBV7-2 with TRBJ2-7; 12 nucleotides match TRBD2. The V gene end was trimmed by 5 bases and the J gene end by 1 base; junction bases not matched to a gene: 3. The V gene's germline CDR1 is SGHTA and CDR2 FQGNSA. CDR3 length: 15 residues. The CDR3 DNA reads TGTGCCAGCAGCCAGACTAGCGGGGGATCCTACGAGCAGTACTTC. Translating gives CASSQTSGGSYEQYF.

The chain is built from TRBV19 and TRBJ1-1; possible D gene TRBD1, 5 bases. In germline, CDR1 is LNHDA, CDR2 SQIVND (reference sequence). This CDR3 is built from 15 residues. V lost 2 bases to trimming and J lost 5 bases, with 15 bases between them. Here the CDR3 DNA reads TGTGCCAGTAGTATAAGGGCGGCGGGGGGGACTGAAGCTTTCTTT. Protein sequence: CASSIRAAGGTEAFF.

The chain joins TRBV18 to TRBJ1-5; D possibly corresponds to TRBD1 (5 bases). V lost 5 bases and J lost 5, with 10 bases in between. Germline V gene lookup returns CDR1 KGHSH and CDR2 LQKENI. The CDR3 totals 13 residues. The CDR3 region has the DNA TGTGCCAGCTCATGGGGCGGATATCAGCCCCAGCATTTT. It specifies CASSWGGYQPQHF.

The DNA for the CDR3 is TGTGCCAGCAGTTCGGGACAGGTGAGGGCACCCCTCCACTTT. This sequence encodes CASSSGQVRAPLHF. The rearrangement uses TRBV27 and TRBJ1-6, with 8 bases aligning to TRBD1. The CDR3 has 14 amino acids. The trim removed 4 bases at V and 11 bases at J, leaving 7 bases unmatched. Per germline, CDR1 MNHEY and CDR2 SMNVEV (reference sequence).

The rearrangement links TRBV21-1 to TRBJ2-1; the table calls TRBD2, which could not be checked here. TRBV21-1 is designated a pseudogene. CDR3 length: 17 residues. The CDR3 protein is CASSTNRLGVLDNEQFF. The CDR3 region has the DNA TGTGCCAGCAGCACTAATCGACTAGGGGTGCTAGACAATGAGCAGTTCTTC.

This clone was seen more than once but under ten times. The V and J genes are TRBV12-3 or TRBV12-4 and TRBJ2-7; no firm D call. This CDR3 spans 13 amino acids. V gave up 3 bases and J gave up 4 bases, with 10 bases separating them. DNA of the CDR3: TGTGCCAGCAGTTTTCTTCCGGAGTACGAGCAGTACTTC. Its translation is CASSFLPEYEQYF.

This clone was seen just once. The chain is built from TRBV18 and TRBJ1-2, with a possible D match to TRBD1 (6 bases). Trimming cost V 3 bases and J 8 bases, with 13 bases left between them. This CDR3 has 13 amino acids. Looked up from germline, CDR1 is KGHSH and CDR2 is LQKENI. CDR3 region: CASSPGDRQGYTF. The CDR3, as DNA: TGTGCCAGCTCACCGGGAGACAGGCAAGGCTACACCTTC.

The gene calls are TRBV5-4 and TRBJ2-1, with TRBD2 identical over 11 bases. This CDR3 region has 17 residues. Per the germline V gene, CDR1 is SGHNT and CDR2 is YYREEE (reference sequence). V trimming: 2 bases; J trimming: 1 base; junction bases outside the gene matches: 5. As DNA, the CDR3 is TGTGCCAGCAGCTTTACTAGCGGGGGCCAATCCTACAATGAGCAGTTCTTC. Its protein product is CASSFTSGGQSYNEQFF.

The chain joins TRBV27 to TRBJ2-3, with 9 bases matching TRBD1. The CDR3 runs to 13 residues. The V gene end was trimmed by 7 bases and the J gene end by 9 bases; junction bases not matched to a gene: 8. Germline lookup yields CDR1 MNHEY and CDR2 SMNVEV (reference sequence). The DNA for the CDR3 is TGTGCCAGCAAACGGACAGGGGAAAGAACGCAGTATTTT. Translated: CASKRTGERTQYF.

This chain joins TRBV3-1 (or the pseudogene TRBV3-2) and TRBJ2-7, with a tentative D call TRBD1 (6 bases). CDR3 size: 15 residues. Germline-derived CDR1 and CDR2 are LGHDT and YNNKEL (reference sequence). Between the trimmed V and J ends, which lost 3 bases and 2 bases, there was a span of 14 bases. The CDR3 DNA is TGTGCCAGCAGCCAGTCATTCGGGACAACCTACGAGCAGTACTTC. Amino acids: CASSQSFGTTYEQYF.

The chain joins TRBV4-1 to TRBJ2-3; 9 nucleotides agree with TRBD2. Germline CDR1 MGHRA, CDR2 YSYEKL. The CDR3 is 16 residues long. Trimming took 3 bases from V and 2 from J; bases not matched to a gene: 6. For the CDR3, the DNA is TGCGCCAGCAGCCAGGTTAGCGGGGGACTCACAGATACGCAGTATTTT. Protein product: CASSQVSGGLTDTQYF.

The J gene is TRBJ2-3, the V gene TRBV5-6, with 7 bases that match TRBD2. Germline values: CDR1 SGHDT, CDR2 YYEEEE. After removal of 0 bases from V and 7 bases from J, the junction contained 14 bases not matched to a gene. This CDR3 region has 17 residues. CDR3: CASSLEEMRTSFHTQYF. DNA for the CDR3: TGTGCCAGCAGCTTGGAAGAGATGCGGACTAGTTTCCATACGCAGTATTTT.

V usage is TRBV29-1 and J usage is TRBJ1-2; tentatively, D is TRBD1 (5 bases). In germline, CDR1 is SQVTM, CDR2 ANQGSEA. The CDR3 loop spans 11 amino acids. The V end was cut by 8 bases, the J end by 4 bases, with 11 bases between. Here the CDR3 DNA reads TGCAGCACCGGAGGGGCCTATGGCTACACCTTC. Its translation is CSTGGAYGYTF.

The chain links TRBV24-1 to TRBJ1-2; D is uncertain. The V end lost 3 bases, the J end lost 4 bases, and 8 bases lay between the germline ends. The germline V gene encodes CDR1 KGHDR and CDR2 SFDVKD. The CDR3 consists of 13 residues. The chain's CDR3 is CATSDPYSYGYTF. In DNA form, the CDR3 reads TGTGCCACCAGTGATCCCTACAGCTATGGCTACACCTTC.

The chain carries TRBV12-5 and TRBJ2-7; TRBD1 aligns across 8 bases. The CDR3 loop spans 14 amino acids. Trimming cost V 7 bases and J 2 bases; bases outside gene matches: 7. CDR1 is LGHNT, CDR2 FRNRAP, per germline. The CDR3 region is CASATGGLAYEQYF. CDR3 in DNA: TGTGCTAGTGCCACAGGGGGGTTGGCCTACGAGCAGTACTTC.

The J gene is TRBJ1-5, the V gene TRBV7-9; a possible D gene is TRBD1 (6 bases). The V end was cut by 5 bases, the J end by 11 bases, with 13 bases between. From germline, CDR1 is SEHNR and CDR2 FQNEAQ (reference sequence). CDR3 size: 12 residues. This chain's CDR3 is CASSLDSGSQHF. CDR3 nucleotide sequence: TGTGCCAGCAGCCTGGACAGTGGGTCCCAGCATTTT.

The count of this clone is one. The chain links TRBV12-5 to TRBJ1-5; TRBD1 is a possible D gene (6 bases). The length of the CDR3 is 15 residues. V dropped 3 bases and J dropped 3 bases, with 12 bases sitting between them. Per the germline V gene, CDR1 is LGHNT and CDR2 is FRNRAP. The CDR3 DNA is TGTGCTAGTGGTTTAGGGGGGACTAACAATCAGCCCCAGCATTTT. Its protein is CASGLGGTNNQPQHF.

This rearrangement joins TRBV6-6 to TRBJ1-3; D gene unclear. Germline V CDR1 and CDR2: MNHNY, SVGAGI (reference sequence). V lost 6 bases and J 0 bases, leaving 15 bases between the germline ends. CDR3 length: 16 residues. In DNA, the CDR3 is TGTGCCAGCAGCCCCCCCGAGATGAGCTCTGGAAACACCATATATTTT. Amino acid sequence: CASSPPEMSSGNTIYF.

The genes are TRBV7-6 and TRBJ2-7, with D possibly being TRBD2 (7 bases). Germline values: CDR1 SGHVS, CDR2 FNYEAQ. This CDR3 spans 16 amino acids. V dropped 4 bases and J dropped 7 bases, with 23 bases sitting between them. The DNA for the CDR3 is TGTGCCAGCAGCTCCTCCCTTGGGGGGGCAGGCGGAGAGCAGTACTTC. Translation gives CASSSSLGGAGGEQYF.